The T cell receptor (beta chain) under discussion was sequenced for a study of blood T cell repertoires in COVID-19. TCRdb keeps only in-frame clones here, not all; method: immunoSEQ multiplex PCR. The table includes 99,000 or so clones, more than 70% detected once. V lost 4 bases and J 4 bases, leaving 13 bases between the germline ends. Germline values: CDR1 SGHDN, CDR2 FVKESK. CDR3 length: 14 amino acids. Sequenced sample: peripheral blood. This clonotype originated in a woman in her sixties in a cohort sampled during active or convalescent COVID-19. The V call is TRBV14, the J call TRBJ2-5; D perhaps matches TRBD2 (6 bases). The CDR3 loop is CASSPRFGGETQYF. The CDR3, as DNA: TGTGCCAGCAGCCCTCGATTCGGGGGAGAGACCCAGTACTTC. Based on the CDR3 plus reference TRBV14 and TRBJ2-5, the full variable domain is EAGVTQFPSHSVIEKGQTVTLRCDPISGHDNLYWYRRVMGKEIKFLLHFVKESKQDESGMPNNRFLAERTGGTYSTLKVQPAELEDSGVYFCASSPRFGGETQYFGPGTRLLVL.